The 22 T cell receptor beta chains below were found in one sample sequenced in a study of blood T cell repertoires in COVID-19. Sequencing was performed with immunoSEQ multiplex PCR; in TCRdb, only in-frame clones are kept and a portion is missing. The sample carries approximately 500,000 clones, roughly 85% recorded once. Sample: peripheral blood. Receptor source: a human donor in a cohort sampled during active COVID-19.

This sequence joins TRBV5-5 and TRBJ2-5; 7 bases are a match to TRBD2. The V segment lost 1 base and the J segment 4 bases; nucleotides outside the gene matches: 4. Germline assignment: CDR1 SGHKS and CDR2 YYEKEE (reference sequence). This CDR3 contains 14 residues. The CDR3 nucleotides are TGTGCCAGCAGCTTGAGCGGGATGACAGAGACCCAGTACTTC. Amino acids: CASSLSGMTETQYF.

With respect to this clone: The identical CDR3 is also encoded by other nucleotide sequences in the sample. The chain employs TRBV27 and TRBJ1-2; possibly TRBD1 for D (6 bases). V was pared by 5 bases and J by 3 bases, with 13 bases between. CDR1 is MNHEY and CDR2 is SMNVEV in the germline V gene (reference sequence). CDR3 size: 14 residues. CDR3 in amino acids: CASSRSGVYYGYTF. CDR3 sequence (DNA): TGTGCCAGCAGTCGATCAGGGGTATACTATGGCTACACCTTC.

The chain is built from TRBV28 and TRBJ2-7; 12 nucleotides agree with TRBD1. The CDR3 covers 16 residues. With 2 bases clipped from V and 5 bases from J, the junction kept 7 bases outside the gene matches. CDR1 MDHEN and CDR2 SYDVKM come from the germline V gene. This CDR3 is CASSLRGTGGMNEQYF. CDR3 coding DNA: TGTGCCAGCAGTTTAAGGGGGACAGGGGGCATGAACGAGCAGTACTTC.

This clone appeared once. The CDR3 region has the DNA TGTGCCAGCGGTTTGAGGACAGGTCTCAACAATGAGCAGTTCTTC. Its protein product is CASGLRTGLNNEQFF. The chain uses TRBV7-3 and TRBJ2-1, with TRBD1 matching 7 bases. CDR1 SGHTA and CDR2 FQGTGA come from the germline V gene. This CDR3 contains 15 residues. Trimming removed 8 bases from V and 5 bases from J; junction bases left unmatched: 12.

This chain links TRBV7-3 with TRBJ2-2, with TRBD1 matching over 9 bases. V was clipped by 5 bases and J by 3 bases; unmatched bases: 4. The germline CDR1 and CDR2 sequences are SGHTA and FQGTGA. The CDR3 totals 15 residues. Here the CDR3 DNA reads TGTGCCAGCAGCGCGACAGGGGGTTACACCGGGGAGCTGTTTTTT. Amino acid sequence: CASSATGGYTGELFF.

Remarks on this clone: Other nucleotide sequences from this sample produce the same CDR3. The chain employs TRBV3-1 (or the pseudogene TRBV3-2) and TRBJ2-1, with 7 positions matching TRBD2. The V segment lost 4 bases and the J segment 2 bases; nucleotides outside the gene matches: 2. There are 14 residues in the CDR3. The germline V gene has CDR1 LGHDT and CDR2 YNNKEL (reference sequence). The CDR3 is CASSLAGAYNEQFF. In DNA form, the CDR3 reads TGTGCCAGCAGCCTAGCGGGCGCCTACAATGAGCAGTTCTTC.

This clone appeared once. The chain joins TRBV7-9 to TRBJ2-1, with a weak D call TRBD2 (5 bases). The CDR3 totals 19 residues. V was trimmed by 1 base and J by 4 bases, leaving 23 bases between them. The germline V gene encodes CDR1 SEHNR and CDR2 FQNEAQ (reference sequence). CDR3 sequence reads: CASSLVGFRASRGYNEQFF. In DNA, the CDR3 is TGTGCCAGCAGCTTAGTCGGTTTTCGGGCTAGCAGAGGATACAATGAGCAGTTCTTC.

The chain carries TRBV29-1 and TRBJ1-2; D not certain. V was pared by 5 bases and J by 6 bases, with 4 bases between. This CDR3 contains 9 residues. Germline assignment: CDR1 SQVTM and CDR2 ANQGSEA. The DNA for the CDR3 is TGCAGCGTTATCGATGGCTACACCTTC. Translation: CSVIDGYTF.

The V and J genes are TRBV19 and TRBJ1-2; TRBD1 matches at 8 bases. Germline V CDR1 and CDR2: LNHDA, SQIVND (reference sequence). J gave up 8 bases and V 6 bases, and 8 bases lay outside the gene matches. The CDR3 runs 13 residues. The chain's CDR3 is CASSLGQGGGYTF. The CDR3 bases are TGTGCCAGTAGCCTCGGACAGGGCGGCGGCTACACCTTC.

The CDR3 loop is CASSPQDRVTSTDTQYF. The CDR3, as DNA: TGTGCCAGCAGTCCCCAGGACAGGGTAACTAGCACAGATACGCAGTATTTT. The chain recombines TRBV27 with TRBJ2-3, with 8 bases lining up with TRBD1. V lost 5 bases and J lost 0; bases outside the gene matches: 10. CDR1 is MNHEY, CDR2 SMNVEV, per germline (reference sequence). CDR3 length equals 17 residues.

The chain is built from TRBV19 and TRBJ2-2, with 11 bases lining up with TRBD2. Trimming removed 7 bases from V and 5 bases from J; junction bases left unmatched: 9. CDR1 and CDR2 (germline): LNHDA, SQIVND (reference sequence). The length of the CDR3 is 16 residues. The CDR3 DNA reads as TGTGCCAGTATTAGCGGGAGGGCCGTTTTTACCGGGGAGCTGTTTTTT. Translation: CASISGRAVFTGELFF.

CDR3 DNA: TGTGCCAGCAGCTCGCTGACTAGCGGACCTCCCAACGAGCAGTACTTC. This gives the protein CASSSLTSGPPNEQYF. This chain links TRBV5-6 with TRBJ2-7; 9 bases align to TRBD2. Trimming took 3 bases from V and 5 from J; bases not matched to a gene: 12. The V gene's germline CDR1 is SGHDT and CDR2 YYEEEE. CDR3 size: 16 residues.

The CDR3 nucleotides read TGTGCCAGCAGTGGGGCGACAGATACGCAGTATTTT. Amino acids: CASSGATDTQYF. This rearrangement joins TRBV28 to TRBJ2-3; perhaps TRBD1 as D (5 bases). Germline-derived CDR1 and CDR2 are MDHEN and SYDVKM. V was cut by 5 bases and J by 3 bases, with 6 bases left in between. The CDR3 is 12 residues long.

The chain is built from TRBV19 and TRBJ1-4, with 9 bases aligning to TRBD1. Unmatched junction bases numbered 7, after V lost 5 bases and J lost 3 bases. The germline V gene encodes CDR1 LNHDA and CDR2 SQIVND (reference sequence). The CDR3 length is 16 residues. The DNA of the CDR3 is TGTGCCAGTAGTGTTGGGACAGGGTATGCTAATGAAAAACTGTTTTTT. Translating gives CASSVGTGYANEKLFF.

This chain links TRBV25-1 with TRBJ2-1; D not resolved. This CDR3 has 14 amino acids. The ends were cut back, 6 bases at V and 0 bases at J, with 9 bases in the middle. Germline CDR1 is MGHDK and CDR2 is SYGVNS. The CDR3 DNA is TGTGCCAGCAGCGGTTCCTTCTCCTACAATGAGCAGTTCTTC. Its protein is CASSGSFSYNEQFF.

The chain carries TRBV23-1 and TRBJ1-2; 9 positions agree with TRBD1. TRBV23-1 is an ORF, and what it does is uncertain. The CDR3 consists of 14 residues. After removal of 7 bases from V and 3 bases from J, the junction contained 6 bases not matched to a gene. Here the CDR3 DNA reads TGCGCCAGCATCTCGGGACAGGGCCACTATGGCTACACCTTC. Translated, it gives CASISGQGHYGYTF.

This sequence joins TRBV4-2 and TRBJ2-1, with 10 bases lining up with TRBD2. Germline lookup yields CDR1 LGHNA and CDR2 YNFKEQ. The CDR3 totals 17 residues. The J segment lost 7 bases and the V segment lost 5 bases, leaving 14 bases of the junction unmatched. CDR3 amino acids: CASSVVRAGGPGNEQFF. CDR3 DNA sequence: TGTGCCAGCAGCGTCGTTCGAGCGGGAGGGCCTGGGAATGAGCAGTTCTTC.

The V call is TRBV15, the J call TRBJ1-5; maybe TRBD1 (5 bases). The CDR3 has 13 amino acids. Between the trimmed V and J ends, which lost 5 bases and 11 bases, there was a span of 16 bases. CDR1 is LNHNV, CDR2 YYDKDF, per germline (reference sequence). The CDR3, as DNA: TGTGCCACCAGCTTAGGTTTCCAGGGCGCCCAGCATTTT. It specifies CATSLGFQGAQHF. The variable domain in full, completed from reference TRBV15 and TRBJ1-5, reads DAMVIQNPRYQVTQFGKPVTLSCSQTLNHNVMYWYQQKSSQAPKLLFHYYDKDFNNEADTPDNFQSRRPNTSFCFLDIRSPGLGDTAMYLCATSLGFQGAQHFGDGTRLSIL.

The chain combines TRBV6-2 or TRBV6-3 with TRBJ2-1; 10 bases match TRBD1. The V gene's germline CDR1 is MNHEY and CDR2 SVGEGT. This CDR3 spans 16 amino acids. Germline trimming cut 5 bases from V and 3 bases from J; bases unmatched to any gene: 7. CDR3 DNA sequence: TGTGCCAGCAGTCCCATCGACAGGGGGCTCTACAATGAGCAGTTCTTC. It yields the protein CASSPIDRGLYNEQFF.

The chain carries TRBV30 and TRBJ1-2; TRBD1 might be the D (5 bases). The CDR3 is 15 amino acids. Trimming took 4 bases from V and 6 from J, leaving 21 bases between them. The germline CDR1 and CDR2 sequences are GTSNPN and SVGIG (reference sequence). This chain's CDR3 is CAWIAYSRRADGYTF. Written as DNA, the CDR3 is TGTGCCTGGATAGCTTACTCGCGCAGGGCCGATGGCTACACCTTC.

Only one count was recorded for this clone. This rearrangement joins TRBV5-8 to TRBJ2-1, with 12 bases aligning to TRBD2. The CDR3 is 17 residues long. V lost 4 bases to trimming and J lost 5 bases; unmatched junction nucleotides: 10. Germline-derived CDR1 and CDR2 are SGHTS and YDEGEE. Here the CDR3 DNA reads TGTGCCAGCAGCCTCCTAGCGGGAGGGGAAATGAACAATGAGCAGTTCTTC. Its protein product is CASSLLAGGEMNNEQFF.

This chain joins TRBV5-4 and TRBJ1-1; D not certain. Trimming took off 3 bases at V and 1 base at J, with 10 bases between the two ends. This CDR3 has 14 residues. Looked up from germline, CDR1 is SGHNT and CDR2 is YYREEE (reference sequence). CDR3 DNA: TGTGCCAGCAGCTCAATATCAGGGAACACTGAAGCTTTCTTT. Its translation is CASSSISGNTEAFF. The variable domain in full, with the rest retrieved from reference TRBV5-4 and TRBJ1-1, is ETGVTQSPTHLIKTRGQQVTLRCSSQSGHNTVSWYQQALGQGPQFIFQYYREEENGRGNFPPRFSGLQFPNYSSELNVNALELDDSALYLCASSSISGNTEAFFGQGTRLTVV.